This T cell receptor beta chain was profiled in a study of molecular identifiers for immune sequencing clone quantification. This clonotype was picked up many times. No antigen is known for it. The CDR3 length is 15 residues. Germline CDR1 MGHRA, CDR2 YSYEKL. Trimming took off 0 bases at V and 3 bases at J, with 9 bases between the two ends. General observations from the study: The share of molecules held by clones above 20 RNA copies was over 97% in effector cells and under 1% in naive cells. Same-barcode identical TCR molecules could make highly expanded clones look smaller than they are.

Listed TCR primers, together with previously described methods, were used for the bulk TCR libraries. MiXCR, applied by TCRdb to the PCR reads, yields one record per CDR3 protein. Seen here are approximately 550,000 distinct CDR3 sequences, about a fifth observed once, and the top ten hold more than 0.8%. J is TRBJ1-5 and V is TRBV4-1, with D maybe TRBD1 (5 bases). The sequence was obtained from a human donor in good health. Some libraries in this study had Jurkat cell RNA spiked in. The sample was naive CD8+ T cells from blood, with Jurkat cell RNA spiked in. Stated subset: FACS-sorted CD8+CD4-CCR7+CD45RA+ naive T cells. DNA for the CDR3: TGCGCCAGCAGCCAAGAGGGACTCAACAATCAGCCCCAGCATTTT. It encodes CASSQEGLNNQPQHF.